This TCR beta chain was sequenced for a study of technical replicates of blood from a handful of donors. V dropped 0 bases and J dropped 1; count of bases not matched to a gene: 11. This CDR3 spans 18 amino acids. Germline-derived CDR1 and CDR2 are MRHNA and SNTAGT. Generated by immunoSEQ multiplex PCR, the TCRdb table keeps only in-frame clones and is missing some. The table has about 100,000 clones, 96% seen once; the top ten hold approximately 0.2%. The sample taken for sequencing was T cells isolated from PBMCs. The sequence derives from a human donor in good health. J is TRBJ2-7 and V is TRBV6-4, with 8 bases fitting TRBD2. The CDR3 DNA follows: TGTGCCAGCAGTGACTCTCGGGCTAGCGGGCCGGAATCCTACGAGCAGTACTTC. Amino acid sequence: CASSDSRASGPESYEQYF.